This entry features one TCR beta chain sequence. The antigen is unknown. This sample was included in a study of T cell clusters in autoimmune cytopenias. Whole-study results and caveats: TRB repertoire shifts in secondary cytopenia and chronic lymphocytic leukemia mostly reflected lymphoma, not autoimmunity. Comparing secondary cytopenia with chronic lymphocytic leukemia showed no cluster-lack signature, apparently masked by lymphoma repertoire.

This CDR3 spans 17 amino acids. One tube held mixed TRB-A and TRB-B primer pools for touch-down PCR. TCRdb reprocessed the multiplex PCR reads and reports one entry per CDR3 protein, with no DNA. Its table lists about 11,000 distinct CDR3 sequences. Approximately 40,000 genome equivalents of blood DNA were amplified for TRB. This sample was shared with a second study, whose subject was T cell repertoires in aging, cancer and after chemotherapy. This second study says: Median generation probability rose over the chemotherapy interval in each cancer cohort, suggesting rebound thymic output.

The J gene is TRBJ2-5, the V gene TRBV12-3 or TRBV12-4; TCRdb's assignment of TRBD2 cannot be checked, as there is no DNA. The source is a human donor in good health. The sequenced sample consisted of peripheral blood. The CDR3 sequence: CASSLRGGRGPTETQYF.